Listed below are T cell receptor beta chains from one sample, sequenced in a study of blood T cell repertoires in COVID-19. The table came from immunoSEQ multiplex PCR; TCRdb's copy has only in-frame clones and leaves some out. The sample yields around 150,000 clones, 85% seen once. Sequenced material: peripheral blood. These receptors were collected from a human donor with acute or convalescent COVID-19. The donor label of this sample is uncertain. Each CDR3 is given with its conserved first and last residue. A D gene is named only where the DNA matches it firmly. For some rows the clone size is stated as once, few or many, or as a class when expanded; others skip it.

d_call	j_call	v_call	clone_size	cdr3_nt	cdr3_aa
TRBD1	TRBJ1-1	TRBV19	-	TGTGCCAGTAGTCCGACGGACAGGGGGACGAACACTGAAGCTTTCTTT	CASSPTDRGTNTEAFF
-	TRBJ2-1	TRBV5-1	-	TGCGCCAGCAGCTTGCTAGGCAGCTACAATGAGCAGTTCTTC	CASSLLGSYNEQFF
-	TRBJ2-2	TRBV11-3	-	TGTGCCAGCAGCCCCCCCCCGTGGGCATCGAACACCGGGGAGCTGTTTTTT	CASSPPPWASNTGELFF
-	TRBJ2-5	TRBV29-1	-	TGCAGCGTCGTACCGGAGGGGGGGGCCGCAGAGACCCAGTACTTC	CSVVPEGGAAETQYF
-	TRBJ2-1	TRBV19	-	TGTGCCAGTAGTAAAGGGACTCACAATGAGCAGTTCTTC	CASSKGTHNEQFF
-	TRBJ1-2	TRBV6-2/TRBV6-3	-	TGTGCCAGCAGTTACTCGTGGCAGGGCGGCTACACCTTC	CASSYSWQGGYTF
TRBD1	TRBJ2-1	TRBV16	-	TGTGCCAGCAGCCCTCAGGGGGCCAAAAATGAGCAGTTCTTC	CASSPQGAKNEQFF
-	TRBJ1-1	TRBV27	-	TGTGCCAGCAGTTTATTTGCGTTGGGAGGGAAGAACACTGAAGCTTTCTTT	CASSLFALGGKNTEAFF
-	TRBJ2-7	TRBV7-8	-	TGTGCCAGCAGCTTAAAGGGGATTTACGAGCAGTACTTC	CASSLKGIYEQYF
TRBD1	TRBJ2-2	TRBV6-6	-	TGTGCCAGCAGTTACAAGGGACAGGGAACCGGGGAGCTGTTTTTT	CASSYKGQGTGELFF
TRBD1	TRBJ1-3	TRBV7-6	-	TGTGCCAGCAGTACTAGACAGGGGGCGAGCTCTGGAAACACCATATATTTT	CASSTRQGASSGNTIYF
TRBD1	TRBJ1-6	TRBV4-3	-	TGCGCCAGCAGCCAAGATTTCAGGACAGGGGCTCCCTCATATAATTCACCCCTCCACTTT	CASSQDFRTGAPSYNSPLHF
-	TRBJ1-1	TRBV6-5	-	TGTGCCAGCCTGGGACAAATGAACACTGAAGCTTTCTTT	CASLGQMNTEAFF
-	TRBJ1-1	TRBV6-5	-	TGTGCCAGCAGTTACACAGGGATGTCGGTGGCTTTCTTT	CASSYTGMSVAFF
TRBD2	TRBJ2-1	TRBV9	-	TGTGCCAGCACTAGAAGCGGGGGGGCATCATACAATGAGCAGTTCTTC	CASTRSGGASYNEQFF
-	TRBJ2-5	TRBV11-2	-	TGTGCCAGCAGAGGCGGGCGGGTTGGAGGCGGCCAGTACTTC	CASRGGRVGGGQYF
TRBD1	TRBJ1-2	TRBV24-1	once	TGTGCCACCAGTGATTCAGGGGGACAGTATGGCTACACCTTC	CATSDSGGQYGYTF
-	TRBJ1-2	TRBV3-1/TRBV3-2	-	TGTGCCAGCAGCCCCTCAGATTTTGACTATGGCTACACCTTC	CASSPSDFDYGYTF
-	TRBJ2-1	TRBV10-1	-	TGCGCCAGCAGTGAGTCGTGGACAAAGCCCTACAATGAGCAGTTCTTC	CASSESWTKPYNEQFF
TRBD2	TRBJ2-2	TRBV5-1	once	TGCGCCAGCAGCTTGGTTAGCGGGGTGAACACCGGGGAGCTGTTTTTT	CASSLVSGVNTGELFF
TRBD1	TRBJ1-2	TRBV5-4	few	TGTGCCAGCAGCTTAAATTCAGGGGGAGGTGGCTACACCTTC	CASSLNSGGGGYTF
TRBD1	TRBJ2-5	TRBV18	-	TGTGCCAGCTCAACGACAGGGGGCAGAGAGACCCAGTACTTC	CASSTTGGRETQYF
-	TRBJ1-1	TRBV28	-	TGTGCCAGCAGTTCCACCCACCCTAGGCTTATCATGAACACTGAAGCTTTCTTT	CASSSTHPRLIMNTEAFF
TRBD1	TRBJ2-1	TRBV30	few	TGTGCCTGGCGTTTCGACAGGGCGGAGCAGTTCTTC	CAWRFDRAEQFF
TRBD1	TRBJ2-7	TRBV28	-	TGTGCCAGCACCTTGTCCGGGACAGGGAACTACGAGCAGTACTTC	CASTLSGTGNYEQYF
TRBD1	TRBJ1-2	TRBV18	once	TGTGCCAGCTCACAAACCGGGACAGGGGATCGGTACACCTTC	CASSQTGTGDRYTF
-	TRBJ2-6	TRBV6-1	-	TGTGCCAGCAGTGAAATTTTAATAGGACAAAGCGGGGCCAACGTCCTGACTTTC	CASSEILIGQSGANVLTF
TRBD1	TRBJ1-2	TRBV27	-	TGTGCCAGCGGGACAGCGCAGGTTTCAGACACCTTC	CASGTAQVSDTF
TRBD2	TRBJ2-5	TRBV2	-	TGTGCCAGCAGCCCTGCGAGGGGAGCGGGGGACACAGAGACCCAGTACTTC	CASSPARGAGDTETQYF
TRBD1	TRBJ2-7	TRBV2	-	TGTGCCAGCAGTGCCCTCCTGACAGGGGTTGTGGACGAGCAGTACTTC	CASSALLTGVVDEQYF
-	TRBJ2-2	TRBV15	-	TGTGCCACCAGCAGAGATTTCAACAGCCAGGGCACCGGGGAGCTGTTTTTT	CATSRDFNSQGTGELFF
-	TRBJ1-5	TRBV6-5	-	TGTGCCAGCAGTTTGACTCGGAATCAGCCCCAGCATTTT	CASSLTRNQPQHF
-	TRBJ1-3	TRBV25-1	-	TGTGCCAGCAGAGGGGCAAGCAACACCATATATTTT	CASRGASNTIYF
TRBD1	TRBJ1-2	TRBV6-5	-	TGTGCCAGCAGCGTCCTCCAGGGGGACTATGGCTACACCTTC	CASSVLQGDYGYTF
-	TRBJ1-6	TRBV23-1	-	TGCGCCAGTAGGCGACAGACGATCTATAATTCACCCCTCCACTTT	CASRRQTIYNSPLHF
TRBD1	TRBJ1-5	TRBV5-1	-	TGCGCCAGCAGCTTACAGGGGCAGGGCAATCAGCCCCAGCATTTT	CASSLQGQGNQPQHF
-	TRBJ2-1	TRBV20-1	-	TGCAGTGCTAGTGGGGGGCTAGGGGTCAATGAGCAGTTCTTC	CSASGGLGVNEQFF
-	TRBJ1-2	TRBV19	-	TGTGCCAGTATCACCGGGACAAAACTCTATGGCTACACCTTC	CASITGTKLYGYTF
TRBD1	TRBJ1-1	TRBV27	-	TGTGCCAGCAGTTTATCAGCAGGGGGCCATGGATGGAACACTGAAGCTTTCTTT	CASSLSAGGHGWNTEAFF
-	TRBJ2-2	TRBV15	-	TGTGCCACCCGATTGAGGGGGGGGCCGAACACCGGGGAGCTGTTTTTT	CATRLRGGPNTGELFF
TRBD1	TRBJ1-3	TRBV30	-	TGTGCCTGGAGCACTTTCCCGGGACAGCTTATCATGGGAAACACCATATATTTT	CAWSTFPGQLIMGNTIYF
-	TRBJ1-5	TRBV6-6	-	TGTGCCAGCAGTCCCCCCTCGGGGGGAGGTCAGCCCCAGCATTTT	CASSPPSGGGQPQHF
-	TRBJ2-1	TRBV5-1	-	TGCGCCAGCAGGGGCGAAGGCGGGGGCTTCTATGAGCAGTTCTTC	CASRGEGGGFYEQFF
-	TRBJ1-2	TRBV6-5	-	TGTGCCAGCAGTTACGGAGATGGGGCCGGTGGCTACACCTTC	CASSYGDGAGGYTF
TRBD1	TRBJ2-7	TRBV10-3	once	TGTGCCAGTTCGGACTGGGGGCAGGGGGCGTACGAGCAGTACTTC	CASSDWGQGAYEQYF
-	TRBJ1-2	TRBV3-1/TRBV3-2	-	TGTGCCAGCAGCCACGGTCGGGGCTATGGCTACACCTTC	CASSHGRGYGYTF
TRBD1	TRBJ1-3	TRBV9	-	TGTGCCAGCAGCGTTTCCCACGGACAGGGCTCTGGAAACACCATATATTTT	CASSVSHGQGSGNTIYF
-	TRBJ2-1	TRBV24-1	-	TGTGCCACCAGTGGACGAGGCTCCTACAATGAGCAGTTCTTC	CATSGRGSYNEQFF
TRBD1	TRBJ1-2	TRBV18	-	TGTGCCAGCCTACTGGGACAGGGGTATGGCTACACCTTC	CASLLGQGYGYTF
TRBD1	TRBJ1-2	TRBV30	-	TGTGCCTGGAGTCGGCCCGGACAGGCTCCTAACTATGGCTACACCTTC	CAWSRPGQAPNYGYTF
-	TRBJ1-1	TRBV5-1	once	TGCGCCAGCAGCTTGACTCCCCGGGGGAACACTGAAGCTTTCTTT	CASSLTPRGNTEAFF
TRBD1	TRBJ1-5	TRBV6-2/TRBV6-3	-	TGTGCCAGCAGTTACTCAGGGACAGGGAGCAATCAGCCCCAGCATTTT	CASSYSGTGSNQPQHF
TRBD1	TRBJ1-1	TRBV4-1	once	TGCGCCAGCAGCCAAGTCCCGGGACAGGGAATGAACACTGAAGCTTTCTTT	CASSQVPGQGMNTEAFF